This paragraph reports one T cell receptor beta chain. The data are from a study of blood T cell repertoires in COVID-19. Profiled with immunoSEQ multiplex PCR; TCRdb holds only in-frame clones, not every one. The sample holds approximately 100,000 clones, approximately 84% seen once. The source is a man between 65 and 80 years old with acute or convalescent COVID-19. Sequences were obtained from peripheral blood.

CDR3 nucleotide sequence: TGTGCCAGCAGGTTCTACACCGGGGAGCTGTTTTTT. Protein sequence: CASRFYTGELFF. The rearrangement links TRBV6-6 to TRBJ2-2; no clear D gene. Germline-derived CDR1 and CDR2 are MNHNY and SVGAGI (reference sequence). Trimming pared 6 bases from V and 3 bases from J, leaving 5 bases between. This CDR3 region has 12 residues.